This is a list of T cell receptor beta chains from one sample in a study of shared clonotypes between healthy human individuals. TCRdb's copy holds only in-frame clones and misses some; the assay was immunoSEQ multiplex PCR. The data contain about 2 million clones, roughly 95% of them singletons. Sequencing used naive CD8+ T cells sorted from blood. The receptors shown here come from a man between 18 and 29 years old in good health. CDR3s include the opening cysteine and the closing phenylalanine or tryptophan. D genes are given only for firm matches. Part of the rows lack a size; the others show once, few, many or a class for expanded clones.

J	V	D	size	DNA	CDR3
TRBJ1-2	TRBV29-1	-	once	TGCAGCGTCTCCGGGACCCGGGGCTACACCTTC	CSVSGTRGYTF
TRBJ1-1	TRBV7-6	-	-	TGTGCCAGCAGCCTCGGGCCCCAGAACACTGAAGCTTTCTTT	CASSLGPQNTEAFF
TRBJ1-2	TRBV11-2	TRBD1	-	TGTGCCAGCAGCTCCGCAGGGGGAGTCAACTATGGCTACACCTTC	CASSSAGGVNYGYTF
TRBJ1-1	TRBV5-6	-	-	TGTGCCAGCAGCTCCCCCGGGACTGAAGCTTTCTTT	CASSSPGTEAFF
TRBJ2-1	TRBV30	-	-	TGTGCCTGGAGTGTACTGGGGAATGAGCAGTTCTTC	CAWSVLGNEQFF
TRBJ2-1	TRBV18	TRBD2	-	TGTGCCAGCTCACCGGGGACTAGTTACAATGAGCAGTTCTTC	CASSPGTSYNEQFF
TRBJ2-1	TRBV7-9	-	-	TGTGCCAGCAGCTTAGTTCTAGCCTCCGGGGAGCAGTTCTTC	CASSLVLASGEQFF
TRBJ2-3	TRBV28	-	-	TGTGCCAGCAGTACCACTTACGGGGCAGATACGCAGTATTTT	CASSTTYGADTQYF
TRBJ1-4	TRBV5-5	TRBD1	-	TGTGCCAGCAGCCCGGACAGGGCAACTAATGAAAAACTGTTTTTT	CASSPDRATNEKLFF
TRBJ1-5	TRBV11-2	-	once	TGTGCCAGCAGTTCTAGCCCGGTTGAGCCCCAGCATTTT	CASSSSPVEPQHF
TRBJ2-5	TRBV2	-	-	TGTGCCAGCAGTGAAGGGCCATACCTTCAAGAGACCCAGTACTTC	CASSEGPYLQETQYF
TRBJ2-7	TRBV27	-	once	TGTGCCAGCAGCCCCAGGGGGGACTCCTACGAGCAGTACTTC	CASSPRGDSYEQYF
TRBJ2-2	TRBV10-3	TRBD2	once	TGTGCCATCAGTGATACACTAGCGGGGGCCTCCAACACCGGGGAGCTGTTTTTT	CAISDTLAGASNTGELFF
TRBJ2-5	TRBV9	TRBD2	-	TGTGCCAGCAGCGTAGGAGGAGCGGGGGACCAAGAGACCCAGTACTTC	CASSVGGAGDQETQYF
TRBJ1-1	TRBV10-2	-	-	TGCGCCAGCAGACACCCCAACACTGAAGCTTTCTTT	CASRHPNTEAFF
TRBJ2-7	TRBV13	-	-	TGTGCCAGCGCTCGATCGGGGTCCTACTACGAGCAGTACTTC	CASARSGSYYEQYF
TRBJ2-4	TRBV6-1	-	-	TGTGCCAGCAGGGAGGAGGGGATGAACATTCAGTACTTC	CASREEGMNIQYF
TRBJ1-2	TRBV6-5	-	-	TGTGCCAGCAGTTACTCCTACAACTATGGCTACACCTTC	CASSYSYNYGYTF
TRBJ2-7	TRBV5-6	-	once	TGTGCCAGCAGCTTCGGGTCGGGTGGGTACGAGCAGTACTTC	CASSFGSGGYEQYF
TRBJ2-1	TRBV4-3	-	-	TGCGCCAGCAGCCACCTACTAGGAGGTGAGCAGTTCTTC	CASSHLLGGEQFF
TRBJ2-1	TRBV30	-	-	TGTGCCTGGAGCCCCAGGGGTGCCTACAATGAGCAGTTCTTC	CAWSPRGAYNEQFF
TRBJ2-3	TRBV18	-	once	TGTGCCAGCTCACCGAATTTCGGCTCAGGGGACACAGATACGCAGTATTTT	CASSPNFGSGDTDTQYF
TRBJ2-7	TRBV5-5	-	-	TGTGCCAGCAGCTGGGACATCTTCTACGAGCAGTACTTC	CASSWDIFYEQYF
TRBJ1-6	TRBV19	-	-	TGTGCCACAACCCCCGGCACAGGGAATTCACCCCTCCACTTT	CATTPGTGNSPLHF
TRBJ1-1	TRBV5-4	TRBD1	-	TGTGCCAGCAGCTTTGGCGACAGGGGCAACACTGAAGCTTTCTTT	CASSFGDRGNTEAFF
TRBJ2-7	TRBV7-9	TRBD2	-	TGTGCCAGCAGCCCCCTGAGCGGGACGGGGGCCTACGAGCAGTACTTC	CASSPLSGTGAYEQYF
TRBJ2-3	TRBV5-1	TRBD2	-	TGCGCCAGCAGCGCTAATAGCGGGGGTGTGGCAGATACGCAGTATTTT	CASSANSGGVADTQYF
TRBJ2-5	TRBV10-3	-	-	TGTGCCATCAGCCGGCTTTTAGCGGACCAAGAGACCCAGTACTTC	CAISRLLADQETQYF
TRBJ1-5	TRBV27	TRBD1	-	TGTGCCAGCAGTCTAGACAGGGTCGGTCAGCCCCAGCATTTT	CASSLDRVGQPQHF
TRBJ2-1	TRBV7-9	-	-	TGTGCCAGCAGCTCGGAACTAGGCAATGAGCAGTTCTTC	CASSSELGNEQFF
TRBJ1-1	TRBV6-5	-	once	TGTGCCAGCAGTTCCTTTCTTGATCCCTCCACTGAAGCTTTCTTT	CASSSFLDPSTEAFF
TRBJ1-2	TRBV10-2	-	-	TGCGCCAGCAGTGATGCAGGGGTAGCTAACTATGGCTACACCTTC	CASSDAGVANYGYTF
TRBJ1-1	TRBV4-1	-	-	TGCGCCAGCAGCCAAGATCTTTTGGAGAACACTGAAGCTTTCTTT	CASSQDLLENTEAFF
TRBJ2-5	TRBV7-2	TRBD2	-	TGTGCCAGCAGCTTAGAACTAGCGGGAGGCAGGCAAGAGACCCAGTACTTC	CASSLELAGGRQETQYF
TRBJ2-1	TRBV30	TRBD1	-	TGTGCCTGGATCGAACAGGGGTTCTCCTACAATGAGCAGTTCTTC	CAWIEQGFSYNEQFF
TRBJ1-2	TRBV6-5	-	-	TGTGCCAGCTCTTCCGGCTACACCTTC	CASSSGYTF
TRBJ2-7	TRBV9	TRBD2	-	TGTGCCAGCAGCGTAGAACTAGCGGGAAATCTCGACGAGCAGTACTTC	CASSVELAGNLDEQYF
TRBJ1-1	TRBV19	TRBD1	-	TGTGCCAGTAGCCAGGGGGGCACTGAAGCTTTCTTT	CASSQGGTEAFF
TRBJ2-1	TRBV19	TRBD2	-	TGTGCCAGTAAGTTGATAGCGGGAGGTCAGAATGAGCAGTTCTTC	CASKLIAGGQNEQFF
TRBJ2-4	TRBV27	-	-	TGTGCCAGCAGTTTTACGGGGTCTGAAAACATTCAGTACTTC	CASSFTGSENIQYF
TRBJ2-7	TRBV4-1	-	-	TGCGCCAGCAGCTACTCAAACACAGGGTCGGGCGAGCAGTACTTC	CASSYSNTGSGEQYF
TRBJ2-7	TRBV7-6	TRBD2	-	TGTGCCAGCAGCCTACTGAGCGGGGGTTTGGTTTACGAGCAGTACTTC	CASSLLSGGLVYEQYF
TRBJ1-2	TRBV6-6	-	-	TGTGCCAGCAGTTACTCAGGCCGGGGGGCGGAGGGCTACACCTTC	CASSYSGRGAEGYTF
TRBJ2-7	TRBV27	TRBD1	-	TGTGCCAGCAGTTACCGGGACAGTTACGAGCAGTACTTC	CASSYRDSYEQYF
TRBJ1-1	TRBV11-2	TRBD1	-	TGTGCCAGCAGCTTAGATTGGGGACAGACTGAAGCTTTCTTT	CASSLDWGQTEAFF
TRBJ2-2	TRBV10-3	-	-	TGTGCCATCAGTGAGTCTGAAAATACGAACACCGGGGAGCTGTTTTTT	CAISESENTNTGELFF
TRBJ2-1	TRBV11-2	TRBD2	-	TGTGCCAGCAGTTATAGCGGGGGGTACAATGAGCAGTTCTTC	CASSYSGGYNEQFF
TRBJ2-7	TRBV27	-	-	TGTGCCAGCAGTCCGGGGTTATCCTACGAGCAGTACTTC	CASSPGLSYEQYF
TRBJ2-7	TRBV2	TRBD1	-	TGTGCCAGCAGTGATGGACAGGGGGTCACCTACGAGCAGTACTTC	CASSDGQGVTYEQYF
TRBJ2-7	TRBV11-3	-	-	TGTGCCAGCAGCTTCGGAGCGGCCTACGAGCAGTACTTC	CASSFGAAYEQYF
TRBJ2-7	TRBV27	-	-	TGTGCCAGCAGTCCCACGGATAATGCCTACGAGCAGTACTTC	CASSPTDNAYEQYF